One and the same sample provided the 12 T cell receptor beta chains below, sequenced in a study of cytomegalovirus exposure and HLA in healthy donors. Both 60 Vbeta primers and 13 Jbeta primers went into the PCR. The table came from immunoSEQ multiplex PCR; TCRdb's copy has only in-frame clones and leaves some out. The sample includes about 120,000 clones, 74% of them seen just once. The sequenced sample consisted of PBMCs. These receptors all come from a human donor in good health.

This clone was seen a few times. The rearrangement joins TRBV6-5 to TRBJ2-7, with D perhaps TRBD1 (6 bases). The CDR3 has 13 amino acids. Trimming shortened V by 8 bases and J by 3 bases, and 14 bases separated the two germline ends. CDR1 and CDR2 (germline): MNHEY, SVGAGI. CDR3 sequence: CASARTVLYEQYF. The CDR3 DNA reads TGTGCCAGCGCCCGGACAGTCCTCTACGAGCAGTACTTC.

The V and J genes are TRBV7-2 and TRBJ1-3; D is perhaps TRBD1 (6 bases). The CDR3 sequence is 12 residues long. Germline V gives CDR1 SGHTA, CDR2 FQGNSA. Trimming shortened V by 11 bases and J by 1 base, and 9 bases separated the two germline ends. CDR3 sequence: CAGGYSGNTIYF. The CDR3 DNA sequence: TGTGCCGGGGGCTATTCTGGAAACACCATATATTTT.

V usage is TRBV28 and J usage is TRBJ1-5; TRBD1 matches 11 bases. The junction had 4 bases not matched to a gene; V was cut back by 5 bases and J by 4 bases. The V gene's germline CDR1 is MDHEN and CDR2 SYDVKM. The CDR3 extends over 15 amino acids. This CDR3 is CASSPRDRGNQPQHF. CDR3 sequence (DNA): TGTGCCAGCAGTCCCCGGGACAGGGGGAATCAGCCCCAGCATTTT. The full variable domain, completed using reference TRBV28 and TRBJ1-5, is DVKVTQSSRYLVKRTGEKVFLECVQDMDHENMFWYRQDPGLGLRLIYFSYDVKMKEKGDIPEGYSVSREKKERFSLILESASTNQTSMYLCASSPRDRGNQPQHFGDGTRLSIL.

The chain employs TRBV5-4 and TRBJ2-5; TRBD2 is a possible D gene (6 bases). The CDR3 runs to 14 residues. Germline values: CDR1 SGHNT, CDR2 YYREEE (reference sequence). Between the trimmed V and J ends, which lost 0 bases and 3 bases, there was a span of 9 bases. In nucleotides, the CDR3 is TGTGCCAGCAGCTTGGGTGGAGGGAAAGAGACCCAGTACTTC. Amino acid sequence: CASSLGGGKETQYF. The whole variable domain, remainder taken from reference TRBV5-4 and TRBJ2-5, is ETGVTQSPTHLIKTRGQQVTLRCSSQSGHNTVSWYQQALGQGPQFIFQYYREEENGRGNFPPRFSGLQFPNYSSELNVNALELDDSALYLCASSLGGGKETQYFGPGTRLLVL.

The chain uses TRBV30 and TRBJ2-2; 10 nucleotides agree with TRBD1. The CDR3 contains 16 residues. The germline gives CDR1 GTSNPN, CDR2 SVGIG (reference sequence). The V segment lost 0 bases and the J segment 3 bases; nucleotides outside the gene matches: 4. The CDR3 spells CAWSVGTGVYTGELFF. CDR3 nucleotide sequence: TGTGCCTGGAGTGTTGGGACAGGGGTATACACCGGGGAGCTGTTTTTT.

The chain joins TRBV4-3 to TRBJ2-3; weak D call: TRBD2 (7 bases). The V gene's germline CDR1 is LGHNA and CDR2 YSLEER. This CDR3 contains 19 residues. Trimming pared 0 bases from V and 4 bases from J, leaving 23 bases between. CDR3 sequence (DNA): TGCGCCAGCAGCCAAGAACTGGCGGCCGGGGCGGGGGCGTCAGATACGCAGTATTTT. It translates to CASSQELAAGAGASDTQYF.

This chain joins TRBV6-5 and TRBJ1-6; perhaps TRBD1 as D (6 bases). V was pared by 6 bases and J by 8 bases, with 17 bases between. Germline V gene sequence: CDR1 MNHEY, CDR2 SVGAGI. The CDR3 is 15 residues long. CDR3 region: CASSFDTGSYSPLHF. The CDR3 DNA follows: TGTGCCAGCAGCTTTGATACAGGGTCGTATTCACCCCTCCACTTT.

This clone was counted a few times. V and J are TRBV5-1 and TRBJ1-5, with D possibly TRBD1 on 5 matching bases. The CDR3 consists of 15 residues. Looked up from germline, CDR1 is SGHRS and CDR2 is YFSETQ. Trimming left V 0 bases short and J 3 bases short, with 10 bases between. CDR3 nucleotides: TGCGCCAGCAGCTTGGTGGCAGGGTCCAATCAGCCCCAGCATTTT. This sequence encodes CASSLVAGSNQPQHF.

The CDR3 region has the DNA TGTGCCAGCAGCCCTCCGGGGGGGAGTGGGACTGAAGCTTTCTTT. Its protein is CASSPPGGSGTEAFF. The chain recombines TRBV7-3 with TRBJ1-1; D is perhaps TRBD1 (5 bases). Trimming took 5 bases from V and 5 from J, leaving 18 bases between them. In germline, CDR1 is SGHTA, CDR2 FQGTGA. The CDR3 consists of 15 residues.

This sequence joins TRBV7-2 and TRBJ1-4; TRBD1 agrees at 7 bases. Germline CDR1 SGHTA, CDR2 FQGNSA. After removal of 5 bases from V and 8 bases from J, the junction contained 8 bases not matched to a gene. This CDR3 contains 14 residues. CDR3 DNA sequence: TGTGCCAGCAGCCCAAACAGGGGTGGAGAAAAACTGTTTTTT. It yields the protein CASSPNRGGEKLFF.

The chain carries TRBV28 and TRBJ2-5, with 14 positions matching TRBD2. Trimming took 5 bases from V and 5 from J; bases not matched to a gene: 7. The CDR3 sequence is 16 residues long. CDR1 and CDR2 (germline): MDHEN, SYDVKM. The CDR3 sequence: CASSPTSGRGRETQYF. The CDR3 DNA follows: TGTGCCAGCAGTCCGACTAGCGGGAGGGGCAGGGAGACCCAGTACTTC. The complete variable domain, with remaining parts taken from reference TRBV28 and TRBJ2-5, reads DVKVTQSSRYLVKRTGEKVFLECVQDMDHENMFWYRQDPGLGLRLIYFSYDVKMKEKGDIPEGYSVSREKKERFSLILESASTNQTSMYLCASSPTSGRGRETQYFGPGTRLLVL.

The V gene is TRBV5-4, the J gene TRBJ2-7; tentatively, D is TRBD1 (6 bases). The length of the CDR3 is 14 residues. Trimming stripped 1 base from V and 2 bases from J, with 10 bases between. The germline CDR1 and CDR2 sequences are SGHNT and YYREEE (reference sequence). The CDR3 is CASSLTGRTYEQYF. In nucleotides, the CDR3 is TGTGCCAGCAGCTTGACAGGGCGGACCTACGAGCAGTACTTC.